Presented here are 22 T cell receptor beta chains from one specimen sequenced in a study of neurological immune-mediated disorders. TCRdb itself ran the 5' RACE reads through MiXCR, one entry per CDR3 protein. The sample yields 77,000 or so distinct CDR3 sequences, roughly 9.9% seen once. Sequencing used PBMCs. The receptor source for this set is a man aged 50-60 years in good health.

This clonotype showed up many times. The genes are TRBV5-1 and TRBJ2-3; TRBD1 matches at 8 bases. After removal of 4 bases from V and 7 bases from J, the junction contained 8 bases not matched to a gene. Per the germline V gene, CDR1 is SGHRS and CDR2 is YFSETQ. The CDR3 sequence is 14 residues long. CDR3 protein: CASSDGTGLHTQYF. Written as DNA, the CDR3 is TGCGCCAGCAGCGACGGGACAGGTCTACATACGCAGTATTTT.

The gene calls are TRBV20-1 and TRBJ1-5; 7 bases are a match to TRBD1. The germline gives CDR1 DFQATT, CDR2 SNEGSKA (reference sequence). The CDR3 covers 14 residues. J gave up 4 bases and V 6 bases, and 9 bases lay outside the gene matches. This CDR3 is CSARGSGENQPQHF. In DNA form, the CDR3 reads TGCAGTGCCAGGGGGTCAGGGGAGAATCAGCCCCAGCATTTT.

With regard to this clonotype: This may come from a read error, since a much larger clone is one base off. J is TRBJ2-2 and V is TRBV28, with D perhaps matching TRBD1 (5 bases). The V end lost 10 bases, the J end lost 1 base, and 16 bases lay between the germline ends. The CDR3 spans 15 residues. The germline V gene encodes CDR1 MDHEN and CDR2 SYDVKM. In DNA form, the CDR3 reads TGTGCCAACAGACCAACAGGAAAGAACACCGGGGAGCTGTTTTTT. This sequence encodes CANRPTGKNTGELFF.

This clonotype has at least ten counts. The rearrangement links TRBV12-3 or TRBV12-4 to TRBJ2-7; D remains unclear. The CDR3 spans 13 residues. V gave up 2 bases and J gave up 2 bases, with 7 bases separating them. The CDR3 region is CASSLYYTYEQYF. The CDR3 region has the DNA TGTGCCAGCAGTTTATATTACACCTACGAGCAGTACTTC.

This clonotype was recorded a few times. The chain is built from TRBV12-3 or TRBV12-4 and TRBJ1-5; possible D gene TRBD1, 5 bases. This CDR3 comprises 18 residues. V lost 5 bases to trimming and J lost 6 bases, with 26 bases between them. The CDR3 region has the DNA TGTGCCAGCAGTCCAACCGGGGGGGGGACGAAGGGTAGTCAGCCCCAGCATTTT. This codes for CASSPTGGGTKGSQPQHF.

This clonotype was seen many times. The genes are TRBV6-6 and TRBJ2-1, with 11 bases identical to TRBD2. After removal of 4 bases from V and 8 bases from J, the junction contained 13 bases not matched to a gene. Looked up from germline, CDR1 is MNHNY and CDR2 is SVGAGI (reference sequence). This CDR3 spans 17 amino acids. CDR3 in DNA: TGTGCCAGCAGTTCATCCCACTCTAGCGGGGGGCTCCATGAGCAGTTCTTC. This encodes CASSSSHSSGGLHEQFF.

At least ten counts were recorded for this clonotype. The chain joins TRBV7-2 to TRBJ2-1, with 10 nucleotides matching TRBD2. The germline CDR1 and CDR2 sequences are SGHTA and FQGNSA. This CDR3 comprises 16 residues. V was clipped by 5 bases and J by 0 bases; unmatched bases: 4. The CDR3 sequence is CASSATSGISYNEQFF. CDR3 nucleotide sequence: TGTGCCAGCAGCGCAACTAGCGGGATCTCCTACAATGAGCAGTTCTTC.

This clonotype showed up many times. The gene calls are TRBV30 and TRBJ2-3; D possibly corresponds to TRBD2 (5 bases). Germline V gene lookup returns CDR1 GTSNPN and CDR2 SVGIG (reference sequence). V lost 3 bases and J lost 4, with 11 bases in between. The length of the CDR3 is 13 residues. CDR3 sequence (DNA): TGTGCCTGGAGCCTAGCTAACGCAGATACGCAGTATTTT. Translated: CAWSLANADTQYF.

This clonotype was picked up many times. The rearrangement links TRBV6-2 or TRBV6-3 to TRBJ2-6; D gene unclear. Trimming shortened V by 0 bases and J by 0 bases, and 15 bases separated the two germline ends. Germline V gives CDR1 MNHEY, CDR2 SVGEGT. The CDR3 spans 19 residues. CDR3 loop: CASSYSNPGRFSGANVLTF. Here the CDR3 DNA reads TGTGCCAGCAGTTACTCGAACCCAGGCCGATTCTCTGGGGCCAACGTCCTGACTTTC.

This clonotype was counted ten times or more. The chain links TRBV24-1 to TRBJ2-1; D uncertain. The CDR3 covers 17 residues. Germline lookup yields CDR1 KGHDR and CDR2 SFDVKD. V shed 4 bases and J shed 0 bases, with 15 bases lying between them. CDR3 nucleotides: TGTGCCACCAGTGAAGATCGGGCAGTGGGCTCCTACAATGAGCAGTTCTTC. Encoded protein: CATSEDRAVGSYNEQFF.

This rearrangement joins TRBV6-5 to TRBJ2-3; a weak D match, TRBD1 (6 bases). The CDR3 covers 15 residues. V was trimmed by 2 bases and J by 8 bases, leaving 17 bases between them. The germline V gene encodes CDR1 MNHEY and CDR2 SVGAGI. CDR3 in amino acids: CASSYPGHGLGTQYF. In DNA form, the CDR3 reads TGTGCCAGCAGTTACCCGGGACATGGGTTAGGTACGCAGTATTTT.

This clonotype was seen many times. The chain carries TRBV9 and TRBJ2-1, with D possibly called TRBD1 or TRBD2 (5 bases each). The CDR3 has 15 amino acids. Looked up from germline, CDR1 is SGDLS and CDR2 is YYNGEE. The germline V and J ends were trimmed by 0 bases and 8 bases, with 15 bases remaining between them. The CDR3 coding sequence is TGTGCCAGCAGCGTAGGTCCTAGTCGAGGGGATGAGCAGTTCTTC. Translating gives CASSVGPSRGDEQFF.

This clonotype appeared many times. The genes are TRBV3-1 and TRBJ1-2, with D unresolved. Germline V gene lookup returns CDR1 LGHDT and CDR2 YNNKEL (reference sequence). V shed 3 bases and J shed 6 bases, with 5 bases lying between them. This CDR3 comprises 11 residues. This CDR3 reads CASSHPHGYTF. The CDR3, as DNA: TGTGCCAGCAGCCACCCGCATGGCTACACCTTC. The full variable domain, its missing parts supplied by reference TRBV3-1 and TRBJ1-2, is DTAVSQTPKYLVTQMGNDKSIKCEQNLGHDTMYWYKQDSKKFLKIMFSYNNKELIINETVPNRFSPKSPDKAHLNLHINSLELGDSAVYFCASSHPHGYTFGSGTRLTVV.

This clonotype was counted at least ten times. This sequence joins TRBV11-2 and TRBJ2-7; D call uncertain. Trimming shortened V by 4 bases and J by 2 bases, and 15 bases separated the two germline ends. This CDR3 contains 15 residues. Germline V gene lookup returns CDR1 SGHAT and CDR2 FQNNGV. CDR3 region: CASSSLMGSPYEQYF. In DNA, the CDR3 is TGTGCCAGCAGCTCATTAATGGGGTCTCCCTACGAGCAGTACTTC.

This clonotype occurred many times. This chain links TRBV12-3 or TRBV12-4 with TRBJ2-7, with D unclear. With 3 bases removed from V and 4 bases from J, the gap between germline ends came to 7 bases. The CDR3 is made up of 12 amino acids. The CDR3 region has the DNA TGTGCCAGCAGTTTGGAGCGTTACGAGCAGTACTTC. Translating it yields CASSLERYEQYF.

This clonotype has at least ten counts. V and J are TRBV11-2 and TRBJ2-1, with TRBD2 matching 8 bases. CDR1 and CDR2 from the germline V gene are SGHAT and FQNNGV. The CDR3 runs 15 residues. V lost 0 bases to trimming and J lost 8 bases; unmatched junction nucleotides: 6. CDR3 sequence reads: CASSLDLRTSYEQFF. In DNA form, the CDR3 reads TGTGCCAGCAGCTTAGATCTTAGGACTAGCTATGAGCAGTTCTTC.

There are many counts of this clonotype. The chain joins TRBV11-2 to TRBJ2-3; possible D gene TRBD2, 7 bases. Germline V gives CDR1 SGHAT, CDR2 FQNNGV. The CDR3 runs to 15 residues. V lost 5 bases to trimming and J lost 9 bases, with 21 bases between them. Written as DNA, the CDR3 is TGTGCCAGCAGCCGTCTCGGGGAGGGGGTTCGGACGCAGTATTTT. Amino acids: CASSRLGEGVRTQYF.

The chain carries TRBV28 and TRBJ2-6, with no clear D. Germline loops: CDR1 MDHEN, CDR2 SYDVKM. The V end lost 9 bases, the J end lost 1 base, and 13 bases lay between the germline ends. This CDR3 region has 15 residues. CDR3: CASCEGISGANVLTF. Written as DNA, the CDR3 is TGTGCCAGTTGTGAAGGGATTTCTGGGGCCAACGTCCTGACTTTC.

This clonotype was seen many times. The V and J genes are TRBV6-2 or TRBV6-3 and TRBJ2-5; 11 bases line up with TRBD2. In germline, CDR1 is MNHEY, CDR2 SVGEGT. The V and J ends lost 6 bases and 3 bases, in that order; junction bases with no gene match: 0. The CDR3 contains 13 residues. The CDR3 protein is CASRTSGKETQYF. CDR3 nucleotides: TGTGCCAGCAGGACTAGCGGGAAAGAGACCCAGTACTTC.

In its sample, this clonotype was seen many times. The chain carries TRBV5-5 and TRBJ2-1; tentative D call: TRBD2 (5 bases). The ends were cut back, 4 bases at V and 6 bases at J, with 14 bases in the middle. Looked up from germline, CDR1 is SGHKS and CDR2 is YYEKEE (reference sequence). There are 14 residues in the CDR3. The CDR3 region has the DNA TGTGCCAGCAGCGCCCCCGGGGTGGGCAATGAGCAGTTCTTC. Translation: CASSAPGVGNEQFF.

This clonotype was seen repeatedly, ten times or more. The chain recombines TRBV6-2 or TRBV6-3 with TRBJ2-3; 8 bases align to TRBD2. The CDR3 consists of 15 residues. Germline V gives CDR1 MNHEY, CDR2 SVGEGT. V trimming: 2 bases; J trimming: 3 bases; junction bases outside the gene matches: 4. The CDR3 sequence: CASSYAGGSTDTQYF. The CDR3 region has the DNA TGTGCCAGCAGTTACGCGGGGGGCTCGACAGATACGCAGTATTTT.

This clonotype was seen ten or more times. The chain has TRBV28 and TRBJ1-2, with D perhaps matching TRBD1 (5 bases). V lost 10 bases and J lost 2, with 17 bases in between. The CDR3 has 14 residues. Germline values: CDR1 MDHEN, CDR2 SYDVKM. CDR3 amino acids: CATTPAAGNYGYTF. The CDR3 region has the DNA TGTGCCACTACCCCCGCAGCAGGGAACTATGGCTACACCTTC.